These T cell receptor beta chains were read from a single sample in a study of shared clonotypes between healthy human individuals. Some clones are missing from TCRdb's copy, which holds only in-frame ones; the method was immunoSEQ multiplex PCR. The profile shows 1.4 million or so clones, about 98.5% of them singletons. Sequencing was done on a sample of naive CD4+ T cells sorted from blood. The source of these receptors is a man aged 25 to 40 in good health. CDR3s include the opening cysteine and the closing phenylalanine or tryptophan. The order of the fields is V gene, J gene, clone size, D gene, CDR3 protein, CDR3 DNA. The D gene is left open where the match is weak. Clone size is given for some rows only: seen once, a few or many times, or a class if the clone is expanded.

TRBV2	TRBJ2-5	-	-	CASSPESGRETQYF	TGTGCCAGCAGTCCCGAGTCAGGGCGGGAGACCCAGTACTTC
TRBV18	TRBJ2-4	-	-	CASSPGGQGASIQYF	TGTGCCAGCTCACCCGGGGGGCAGGGGGCGAGCATTCAGTACTTC
TRBV25-1	TRBJ2-3	-	TRBD2	CASSESSGRSVLTDTQYF	TGTGCCAGCAGTGAATCAAGCGGGAGATCGGTACTCACAGATACGCAGTATTTT
TRBV7-8	TRBJ1-1	-	TRBD1	CASSSDRGTEAFF	TGTGCCAGCAGCTCAGACAGGGGCACTGAAGCTTTCTTT
TRBV18	TRBJ2-5	-	-	CASSALETQYF	TGTGCCAGCTCAGCCTTAGAGACCCAGTACTTC
TRBV30	TRBJ2-7	once	-	CALGRSEQYF	TGTGCCTTGGGACGGTCCGAGCAGTACTTC
TRBV5-1	TRBJ1-2	-	-	CASRSMADNRLPLGGYTF	TGCGCCAGCAGGTCGATGGCGGACAACCGGCTCCCCCTCGGCGGCTACACCTTC
TRBV18	TRBJ2-7	-	-	CASSPRRTTYEQYF	TGTGCCAGCTCACCACGCCGGACGACCTACGAGCAGTACTTC
TRBV13	TRBJ2-3	once	-	CASSLIATDTQYF	TGTGCCAGCAGCTTAATCGCCACAGATACGCAGTATTTT
TRBV5-1	TRBJ2-3	-	TRBD2	CASAAGGPSDTQYF	TGCGCCAGCGCGGCGGGAGGGCCCTCAGATACGCAGTATTTT
TRBV14	TRBJ1-5	-	-	CASSQGLNQPQHF	TGTGCCAGCAGCCAGGGCCTCAATCAGCCCCAGCATTTT
TRBV4-1	TRBJ2-7	-	TRBD1	CASSPEGTVPYEQYF	TGCGCCAGCAGTCCCGAGGGGACAGTACCCTACGAGCAGTACTTC
TRBV2	TRBJ2-7	-	TRBD2	CASSDQAGDPTYEQYF	TGTGCCAGCAGTGACCAGGCGGGGGATCCCACCTACGAGCAGTACTTC
TRBV10-3	TRBJ1-1	-	-	CAISPQGNTEAFF	TGTGCCATCAGTCCACAGGGGAACACTGAAGCTTTCTTT
TRBV27	TRBJ2-2	-	-	CASSPGVGRTNTGELFF	TGTGCCAGCAGTCCCGGCGTCGGACGCACGAACACCGGGGAGCTGTTTTTT
TRBV7-3	TRBJ2-2	-	-	CASSPNRNTGELFF	TGTGCCAGCAGCCCAAACCGAAACACCGGGGAGCTGTTTTTT
TRBV5-8	TRBJ1-5	-	-	CASSLELLRSNQPQHF	TGTGCCAGCAGCTTGGAACTTCTTAGGAGCAATCAGCCCCAGCATTTT
TRBV7-9	TRBJ2-7	-	-	CASSLVEHNYEQYF	TGTGCCAGCAGCTTAGTTGAACATAACTACGAGCAGTACTTC
TRBV19	TRBJ1-5	-	-	CASSTNDGYNQPQHF	TGTGCCAGTAGTACCAATGACGGCTACAATCAGCCCCAGCATTTT
TRBV5-6	TRBJ2-7	-	-	CASSLGLVISYEQYF	TGTGCCAGCAGCTTGGGGCTAGTAATCTCCTACGAGCAGTACTTC
TRBV6-1	TRBJ1-4	-	TRBD1	CASSEAQGGEKLFF	TGTGCCAGCAGTGAAGCCCAGGGGGGTGAAAAACTGTTTTTT
TRBV19	TRBJ2-5	-	TRBD2	CASSILAEETQYF	TGTGCCAGTAGTATACTAGCGGAAGAGACCCAGTACTTC
TRBV7-2	TRBJ2-3	-	TRBD2	CASSPRTSYSDTQYF	TGTGCCAGCAGCCCCCGGACTAGTTATTCAGATACGCAGTATTTT
TRBV14	TRBJ2-7	-	-	CASSRRLEAYEQYF	TGTGCCAGCAGCCGTCGGCTAGAGGCCTACGAGCAGTACTTC
TRBV4-2	TRBJ2-7	-	-	CASSQDSQGGYEQYF	TGTGCCAGCAGCCAAGATTCGCAGGGGGGCTACGAGCAGTACTTC
TRBV9	TRBJ1-2	-	-	CASSVESGLYGYTF	TGTGCCAGCAGCGTAGAGTCGGGGCTGTATGGCTACACCTTC
TRBV28	TRBJ2-3	-	-	CASRAPGTSYGHTQYF	TGTGCCAGCAGAGCACCAGGGACGTCCTACGGGCATACGCAGTATTTT
TRBV11-2	TRBJ2-5	-	-	CASSRDSQETQYF	TGTGCCAGCAGCCGGGACTCCCAAGAGACCCAGTACTTC
TRBV4-3	TRBJ2-7	-	TRBD2	CASSQGGGGPHEQYF	TGCGCCAGCAGCCAAGGGGGGGGAGGGCCACACGAGCAGTACTTC
TRBV10-1	TRBJ2-5	-	TRBD1	CASSPGQSQETQYF	TGCGCCAGCAGTCCGGGACAGTCCCAAGAGACCCAGTACTTC
TRBV5-4	TRBJ2-2	-	TRBD2	CASSGKTSGSPIATGELFF	TGTGCCAGCAGCGGGAAGACTAGCGGGAGCCCCATAGCCACCGGGGAGCTGTTTTTT
TRBV7-2	TRBJ2-7	-	-	CASSLGGGPREQYF	TGTGCCAGCAGCTTGGGCGGAGGGCCGCGGGAGCAGTACTTC
TRBV5-1	TRBJ2-1	-	-	CASSLGGPGPNEQFF	TGCGCCAGCAGCTTGGGCGGTCCAGGCCCGAATGAGCAGTTCTTC
TRBV18	TRBJ2-1	-	-	CASSPPSANEQFF	TGTGCCAGCTCACCACCTTCCGCTAATGAGCAGTTCTTC
TRBV28	TRBJ2-5	-	-	CATFGGTQETQYF	TGTGCCACCTTCGGGGGTACTCAAGAGACCCAGTACTTC
TRBV28	TRBJ2-1	-	-	CASSRGRYNEQFF	TGTGCCAGCAGCAGGGGGAGGTACAATGAGCAGTTCTTC
TRBV5-1	TRBJ2-7	-	TRBD1	CASSPDRDRAYEQYF	TGCGCCAGCAGCCCAGACCGGGACAGGGCCTACGAGCAGTACTTC
TRBV10-3	TRBJ1-3	-	-	CAIQRSGNTIYF	TGTGCCATACAGCGCTCTGGAAACACCATATATTTT
TRBV28	TRBJ2-5	-	TRBD1	CASSEPGQGAWETQYF	TGTGCCAGCAGCGAACCGGGACAGGGGGCTTGGGAGACCCAGTACTTC
TRBV5-4	TRBJ2-1	-	TRBD2	CASSATSVEQFF	TGTGCCAGCAGCGCCACTAGCGTAGAGCAGTTCTTC
TRBV7-2	TRBJ2-7	-	-	CASSLQTGNTYEQYF	TGTGCCAGCAGCCTGCAAACAGGAAATACTTACGAGCAGTACTTC
TRBV11-3	TRBJ2-3	-	TRBD1	CASSLGQGGDTQYF	TGTGCCAGCAGCTTAGGACAGGGCGGAGATACGCAGTATTTT
TRBV7-2	TRBJ2-5	-	-	CASSYKGRETQYF	TGTGCCAGCAGCTACAAGGGGCGCGAGACCCAGTACTTC
TRBV5-1	TRBJ2-3	once	-	CASSFSGGGTRTDTQYF	TGCGCCAGCAGCTTTAGTGGAGGCGGGACCCGCACAGATACGCAGTATTTT
TRBV7-9	TRBJ2-1	-	-	CASSPRIGSHEQFF	TGTGCCAGCAGCCCGAGGATAGGGTCCCATGAGCAGTTCTTC
TRBV9	TRBJ1-2	-	TRBD1	CASSARQGGGYTF	TGTGCCAGCAGCGCCCGACAGGGGGGAGGCTACACCTTC
TRBV2	TRBJ2-3	-	-	CASRETTQYF	TGTGCCAGCAGGGAGACTACGCAGTATTTT
TRBV5-4	TRBJ2-2	-	-	CASSLTTGTGELFF	TGTGCCAGCAGCCTCACGACAGGCACCGGGGAGCTGTTTTTT
TRBV11-2	TRBJ2-5	-	TRBD1	CASSPRTGVGETQYF	TGTGCCAGCAGCCCTCGGACAGGCGTCGGGGAGACCCAGTACTTC
TRBV7-2	TRBJ1-1	-	TRBD1	CASSFYGDRGPNSEAFF	TGTGCCAGCAGCTTTTATGGGGACAGGGGGCCTAACTCTGAAGCTTTCTTT
TRBV5-8	TRBJ2-7	-	-	CASSIARYEQYF	TGTGCCAGCAGCATAGCTAGGTACGAGCAGTACTTC
TRBV11-2	TRBJ2-1	-	-	CASSTTGRPYNEQFF	TGTGCCAGCAGCACAACCGGCAGGCCCTACAATGAGCAGTTCTTC
TRBV10-3	TRBJ2-3	-	-	CATTDGTDTQYF	TGTGCCACAACTGACGGTACAGATACGCAGTATTTT
TRBV29-1	TRBJ2-5	-	-	CSVEWQGGGSAQYF	TGCAGCGTTGAGTGGCAGGGGGGGGGCTCGGCCCAGTACTTC
TRBV14	TRBJ2-1	-	TRBD2	CASSGDGAGAWDNEQFF	TGTGCCAGCAGCGGAGACGGAGCGGGAGCGTGGGACAATGAGCAGTTCTTC
TRBV14	TRBJ1-1	-	-	CASSQGTGEAFF	TGTGCCAGCAGCCAAGGTACGGGGGAAGCTTTCTTT
TRBV7-2	TRBJ2-1	-	TRBD1	CASSQGQYYNEQFF	TGTGCCAGCAGCCAGGGACAGTACTACAATGAGCAGTTCTTC
TRBV14	TRBJ1-4	once	-	CASRETNIGKLFF	TGTGCCAGCAGGGAAACGAATATAGGCAAACTGTTTTTT
TRBV28	TRBJ2-7	once	-	CASSSFWQGSTYEQYF	TGTGCCAGCAGTTCCTTTTGGCAGGGGTCTACCTACGAGCAGTACTTC
TRBV30	TRBJ2-3	-	-	CAWSSNLTPVHPTDTQYF	TGTGCCTGGAGTTCCAATCTGACTCCCGTCCATCCCACAGATACGCAGTATTTT